This TCR delta chain was documented in a study of Vδ1+ human thymocytes. The template was reverse-transcribed extracted RNA. Multiplex PCR used pooled V-gene forward primers and a constant-region reverse primer to amplify CDR3s. TCRdb re-identified clones in the multiplex PCR reads via CATT. Seen here are fewer than 25,000 delta-chain clones, about 8% observed once, and the top ten hold about 0.9%. Sorted Vdelta1+ thymocytes were roughly 98% to 99.6% pure. Comment on this clone: Its matching antigen is unknown.

Study outcomes and limitations: The authors advised highly purified populations and single-cell validation. In the thymus, TRG and TRD repertoires looked highly polyclonal with Gaussian CDR3 lengths.

V lost 5 bases and J lost 0; bases outside the gene matches: 18. Germline V CDR1 and CDR2: TSWWSYY, QGS. This CDR3 spans 19 amino acids. Material for sequencing was Vdelta1+ gamma-delta thymocytes from the thymus. Indicated subset: FACS-sorted CD3+ TCRalphabeta- TCRVdelta1+ TCRVdelta2- thymocytes. This chain connects TRDV1 to TRDJ1; TRDD3 matches at 7 bases. The TCR comes from a child under three years old who had congenital heart surgery. The CDR3 sequence is CALGSRGLLGVLYTDKLIF. CDR3 DNA: TGTGCTCTTGGGTCGAGGGGGCTGCTGGGGGTCCTGTACACCGATAAACTCATCTTT.